This T cell receptor beta chain stems from a study of control samples from healthy donors and cancer patients. This CDR3 has 15 amino acids. V lost 6 bases to trimming and J lost 6 bases, with 20 bases between them. Germline CDR1 MNHEY, CDR2 SVGAGI. The assay was immunoSEQ multiplex PCR, and TCRdb's table has in-frame clones only and misses some. The table has about 100,000 clones, almost 85% seen once; the top ten hold 6% to 8%. V usage is TRBV6-5 and J usage is TRBJ1-2; tentatively, D is TRBD1 (6 bases). The sequence came from a man aged 18 to 30 in good health. Sequencing was carried out using blood. The CDR3 DNA reads TGTGCCAGCAGCTTTGCTACCCCAGGGGCCGATGGCTACACCTTC. Encoded protein: CASSFATPGADGYTF.